This TCR beta chain was captured by sequencing in a study of response to subunit inactivated influenza vaccine. Notes on the study in general: Authors suggested few new T cells are recruited by each seasonal influenza vaccination.

Each CDR3 protein gets one entry after TCRdb re-called the RT-PCR reads with MiXCR. The sample holds around 200,000 distinct CDR3 sequences, about 9% seen once. This clonotype was observed at least ten times. Its antigen is currently unknown. Per the germline V gene, CDR1 is LGHNA and CDR2 is YNFKEQ. The CDR3 consists of 14 residues. Deletions cut 8 bases from V and 2 bases from J, with 15 bases between. This chain joins TRBV4-2 and TRBJ1-2; D gene uncertain. The TCR sequence derives from a middle-aged man who received an inactivated influenza vaccine. Source: non-naive T cells sorted from PBMCs, taken on the day of vaccination. As DNA, the CDR3 is TGTGCCAGCGGAGAATCTAATAGCAACTATGGCTACACCTTC. This translates into CASGESNSNYGYTF.